This T cell receptor (beta chain) was recovered during a study of CD8 T cells in Susac syndrome (dated by TCRdb to about 2019). Regarding the research as a whole: Repertoire sequencing was used to test whether CD8+ T cell activation and differentiation in Susac syndrome was antigen driven. CD8+ T cell repertoire clonality was compared between over 9 healthy donors, approximately 14 Susac syndrome patients and 15 multiple sclerosis patients. What the authors observed across the whole study: The number of individuals in the TCR sequencing and HLA analysis was recognized as being relatively small.

The CDR3, from cysteine to phenylalanine, totals 11 residues. The sequence is cut down to CDR3 DNA, 33 bases in frame from base 1. Sequences SQVTM (CDR1) and ANQGSEA (CDR2) are obtained from the germline V gene. Trimming takes 1 base from V and 10 bases from J, and the germline ends sit 10 bases apart. RNA was extracted using the RNeasy kit, and about 0.5 to 1 ug of the RNA was reverse transcribed with random hexamers. The immunoSEQ multiplex PCR assay, which covers 54 Vbeta and 13 Jbeta segments, was used to amplify TCR beta CDR3 regions. PCR amplification bias was corrected using a synthetic template baseline for primer optimization and computational correction. The published analysis was carried out like this. Reads were annotated to V, D and J genes according to IMGT and were analyzed with immunoSEQ Analyzer, with only productive sequences retained. Clonality was computed as one minus Shannon entropy normalized by log2 of the number of productive unique sequences. Public and private clones were assessed among the 100 most prevalent clones of each patient and control. Clones were defined as Susac-specific if absent from the healthy and MS cohorts, from approximately 1,100 published viral clones and from other ImmuneACCESS disease sequences. The public reads were quality trimmed at Q25 with fastp and then assembled into clones with MiXCR by TCRdb, keeping productive beta chains. Entries that share a CDR3 protein sequence are merged under the most common genes and DNA. The V and J calls and clone size are TCRdb's, not the authors'. This sample gives tens of thousands of distinct CDR3 sequences in total; 85% to 95% of them show up just once. Less than 0.3% of the sample comes from the top ten.

Notes on this clonotype: Its antigen is not yet known. There are no base qualities to consult, and no much larger clone falls within one base.

Peripheral blood CD8+ and CD4+ T cells from healthy donors, Susac syndrome patients and multiple sclerosis patients were profiled using high-throughput TCR beta sequencing. Healthy donors were included as age- and sex-matched controls. Bulk CD8+ and CD4+ T cells were purified by magnetic negative isolation, whereas CD8+ TEMRA cells were enriched by FACS. Blood was drawn into EDTA tubes, processed within 24 hours, and PBMCs were isolated by density gradient centrifugation. PBMCs intended for TCR sequencing were cryopreserved in liquid nitrogen and thawed later in a water bath at 37 degrees C. A purity of at least 90% was achieved for sorted or isolated CD4+, CD8+ and CD8+ TEMRA cells.

Sequenced material: CD8+ T cells from PBMCs. Rearrangement joined TRBV29-1 to TRBJ1-1, with the D gene not confidently named. This clonotype originated in a human donor in good health. The DNA reads as follows: TGCAGCGTTGAAGCGCGGGTCGCAGCTTTCTTT. Translation gives CSVEARVAAFF.